Each of the 3 T cell receptor beta chains below was sequenced from the same sample in a study of CXCR3-negative and CXCR3-positive naive CD8 T cells. With UMI labels, 5' RACE was used to prepare the TRB cDNA libraries. TCRdb reworked the 5' RACE reads into one entry per CDR3 protein, no DNA. The listing records around 41,000 distinct CDR3 sequences. What was sequenced was memory CD8+ T cells from blood. These TCRs come from a human donor in good health. Some clones in this sample may be carry-over from other donors' samples.

J is TRBJ1-6 and V is TRBV9; TCRdb calls TRBD1, which cannot be checked without DNA. The CDR3 is made up of 14 amino acids. Germline loops: CDR1 SGDLS, CDR2 YYNGEE. CDR3 loop: CASSLDRGGSPLHF.

This rearrangement joins TRBV25-1 to TRBJ1-5. CDR3 length equals 15 residues. Looked up from germline, CDR1 is MGHDK and CDR2 is SYGVNS. This CDR3 is CASSEAAYSNQPQHF.

This chain connects TRBV4-2 to TRBJ2-3; TCRdb returns TRBD2, unconfirmable since there is no DNA. The CDR3 is made up of 17 amino acids. CDR1 and CDR2 from the germline V gene are LGHNA and YNFKEQ. CDR3 sequence: CASSQDLLAAAHDTQYF.